This T cell receptor (beta chain) comes out of a study of cytomegalovirus exposure and HLA in healthy donors. At the level of the study: The same platform used for the 650 to 700 first-cohort repertoires was also used for the approximately 120 validation repertoires, as a later analysis reported.

The donors were in the approximately 130-subject validation cohort, distinct from the roughly 670-subject first cohort. The table came from immunoSEQ multiplex PCR; TCRdb's copy has only in-frame clones and leaves some out. The table records more than 85,000 clones, roughly 86% of them present only once. As for this clone: What it recognizes is unknown.

Whole-study findings and limits: The investigators catalogued 150 to 200 TCR beta chains as cytomegalovirus-associated. CMV antigen specificity was confirmed in vitro for a few CMV-associated chains.

Germline V lookup: CDR1 LNHDA, CDR2 SQIVND (reference sequence). This CDR3 comprises 15 residues. V trimming: 5 bases; J trimming: 7 bases; junction bases outside the gene matches: 10. The receptor was derived from a young woman in good health and CMV-seropositive. The source material was PBMCs. V usage is TRBV19 and J usage is TRBJ2-2, with 7 bases fitting TRBD1. The CDR3 loop is CASSSPTGNHGELFF. In DNA, the CDR3 is TGTGCCAGTAGTTCGCCGACAGGGAACCACGGGGAGCTGTTTTTT.